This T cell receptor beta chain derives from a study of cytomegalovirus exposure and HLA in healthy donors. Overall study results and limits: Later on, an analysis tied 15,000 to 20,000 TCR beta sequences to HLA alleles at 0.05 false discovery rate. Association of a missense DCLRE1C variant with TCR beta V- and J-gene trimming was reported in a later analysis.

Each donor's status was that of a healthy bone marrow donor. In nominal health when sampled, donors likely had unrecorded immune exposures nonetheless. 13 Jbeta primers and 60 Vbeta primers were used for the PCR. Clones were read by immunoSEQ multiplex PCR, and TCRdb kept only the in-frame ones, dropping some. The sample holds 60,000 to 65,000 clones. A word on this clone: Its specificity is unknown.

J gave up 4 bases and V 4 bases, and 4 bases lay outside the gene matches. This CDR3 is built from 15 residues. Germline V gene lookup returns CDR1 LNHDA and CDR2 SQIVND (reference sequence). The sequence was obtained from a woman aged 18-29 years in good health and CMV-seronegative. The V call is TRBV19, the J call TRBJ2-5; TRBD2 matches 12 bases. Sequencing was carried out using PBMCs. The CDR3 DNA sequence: TGTGCCAGTAGTAAAGGACTAGCGGGACGAGAGACCCAGTACTTC. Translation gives CASSKGLAGRETQYF.